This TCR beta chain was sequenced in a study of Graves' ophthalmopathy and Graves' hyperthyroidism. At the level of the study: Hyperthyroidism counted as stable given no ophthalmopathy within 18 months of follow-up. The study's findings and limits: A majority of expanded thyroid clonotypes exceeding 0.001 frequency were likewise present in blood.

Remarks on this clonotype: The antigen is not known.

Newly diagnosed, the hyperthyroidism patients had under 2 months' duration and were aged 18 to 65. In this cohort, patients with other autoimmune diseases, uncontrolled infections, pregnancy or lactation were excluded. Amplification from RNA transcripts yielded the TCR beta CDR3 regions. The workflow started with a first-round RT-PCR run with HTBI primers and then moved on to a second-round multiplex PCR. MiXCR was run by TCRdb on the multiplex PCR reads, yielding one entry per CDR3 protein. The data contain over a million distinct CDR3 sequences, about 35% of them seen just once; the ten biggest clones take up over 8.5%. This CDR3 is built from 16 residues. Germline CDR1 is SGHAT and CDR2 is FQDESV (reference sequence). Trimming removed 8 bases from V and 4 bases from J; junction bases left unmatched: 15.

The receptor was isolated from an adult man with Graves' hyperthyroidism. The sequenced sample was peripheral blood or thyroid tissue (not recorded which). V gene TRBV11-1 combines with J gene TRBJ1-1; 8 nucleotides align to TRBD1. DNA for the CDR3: TGTGCCAGCTCACCTAAGACCTTCACAGGGGGCACTGAAGCTTTCTTT. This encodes CASSPKTFTGGTEAFF.